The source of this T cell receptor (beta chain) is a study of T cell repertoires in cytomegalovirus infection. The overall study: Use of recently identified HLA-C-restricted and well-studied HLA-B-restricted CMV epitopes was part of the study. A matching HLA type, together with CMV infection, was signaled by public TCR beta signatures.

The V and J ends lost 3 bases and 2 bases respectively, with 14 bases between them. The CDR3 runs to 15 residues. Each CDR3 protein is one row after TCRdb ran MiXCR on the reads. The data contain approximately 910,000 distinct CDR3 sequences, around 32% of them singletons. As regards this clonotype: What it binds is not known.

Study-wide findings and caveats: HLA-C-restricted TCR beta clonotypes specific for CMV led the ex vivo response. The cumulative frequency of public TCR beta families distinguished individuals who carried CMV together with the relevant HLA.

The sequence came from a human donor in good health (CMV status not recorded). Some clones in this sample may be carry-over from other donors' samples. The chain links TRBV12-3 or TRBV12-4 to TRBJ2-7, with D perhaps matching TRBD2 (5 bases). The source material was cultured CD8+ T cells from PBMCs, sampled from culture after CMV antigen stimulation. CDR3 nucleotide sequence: TGTGCCAGCAGTTTTGAACGGGGTGCCGCCTACGAGCAGTACTTC. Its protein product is CASSFERGAAYEQYF.